This record covers a single T cell receptor (beta chain). Its antigen is still unknown. These data come from a study of post-analysis software for immune sequencing data. Study-wide background: The patients showed relapsing-remitting, secondary progressive and progressive-relapsing multiple sclerosis courses. General observations from the study: In patients, roughly five TRBV segments were more frequent than in controls, with TRBV5-6, TRBV5-1 and TRBV20-1 among them.

Carried by the TCR beta cDNA libraries were unique molecular identifiers. There were 1 to 10 million T cells, and 510,000 or so cDNA molecules came from them. TCRdb recomputed calls from the PCR reads with MiXCR, one row per CDR3 protein. Counted here are roughly 400,000 distinct CDR3 sequences, approximately 38% occurring once; the ten biggest clones make up around 8%. Germline lookup yields CDR1 SGHRS and CDR2 YFSETQ. Trimming pared 3 bases from V and 6 bases from J, leaving 24 bases between. This CDR3 has 18 residues. The rearrangement joins TRBV5-1 to TRBJ2-2; the D call may be TRBD1 or TRBD2 (5 bases each). The source is a girl aged 2-10 years with multiple sclerosis. Specimen: blood. CDR3 in DNA: TGCGCCAGCAGCTCGAGGGCCCAGGGAGCGAAGGGCGCCGGGGAGCTGTTTTTT. Amino acids: CASSSRAQGAKGAGELFF.